These 2 T cell receptor beta chains originate from one sample sequenced in a study of T cell repertoires in cytomegalovirus infection. No antigens are known for them. From the reads, TCRdb called clonotypes with MiXCR, one entry per CDR3 protein. The sample has about 740,000 distinct CDR3 sequences, around 31% seen once. Sequenced here: cultured PBMCs, sampled from culture after CMV antigen stimulation. The receptors originated from a human donor in good health (CMV status not recorded). Some clones in this sample may be carry-over from other donors' samples.

The rearrangement joins TRBV11-2 to TRBJ2-5; D is possibly TRBD1 (5 bases). The CDR3 runs 15 residues. Germline lookup yields CDR1 SGHAT and CDR2 FQNNGV. With 5 bases removed from V and 5 bases from J, the gap between germline ends came to 18 bases. The DNA for the CDR3 is TGTGCCAGCAGCCCTAATGGGGCGCTTTGGGAGACCCAGTACTTC. Translating it yields CASSPNGALWETQYF.

This clonotype was seen a few times. The chain's CDR3 is CASSPRVQAGEKLFF. The CDR3, as DNA: TGCGCCAGCAGCCCGAGGGTGCAGGCTGGTGAAAAACTGTTTTTT. V is TRBV4-3 and J is TRBJ1-4; no clear D. Germline V gene lookup returns CDR1 LGHNA and CDR2 YSLEER. Trimming took off 4 bases at V and 7 bases at J, with 16 bases between the two ends. This CDR3 is built from 15 residues.